Presented here are 2 T cell receptor beta chains from one specimen sequenced in a study of cytomegalovirus exposure and HLA in healthy donors. Sequenced by immunoSEQ multiplex PCR; TCRdb stores in-frame clones only, minus some. The table includes roughly 220,000 clones, 65% to 85% detected once. The source material was PBMCs. The receptor source for this set is a woman aged 25 to 39 in good health and CMV-seropositive.

A remark on this clone: Other nucleotide sequences in the sample specify the same CDR3. V usage is TRBV5-1 and J usage is TRBJ1-5, with D uncertain. CDR1 and CDR2 (germline): SGHRS, YFSETQ. This CDR3 spans 13 amino acids. V was clipped by 0 bases and J by 7 bases, with 8 bases between them. DNA of the CDR3: TGCGCCAGCAGCTTGGATATAGGACAGCCCCAGCATTTT. Translating gives CASSLDIGQPQHF.

This clone is a singleton in its sample. At one end, the junction sequence differs from germline, possibly due to a read error. The J gene is TRBJ2-7, the V gene TRBV30, with a weak D call TRBD1 (6 bases). The CDR3 covers 13 residues. The germline CDR1 and CDR2 sequences are GTSNPN and SVGIG (reference sequence). CDR3: CAWSKDRDRLKSF. In DNA form, the CDR3 reads TGTGCCTGGAGTAAGGACAGAGACCGTCTGAAATCATTC.